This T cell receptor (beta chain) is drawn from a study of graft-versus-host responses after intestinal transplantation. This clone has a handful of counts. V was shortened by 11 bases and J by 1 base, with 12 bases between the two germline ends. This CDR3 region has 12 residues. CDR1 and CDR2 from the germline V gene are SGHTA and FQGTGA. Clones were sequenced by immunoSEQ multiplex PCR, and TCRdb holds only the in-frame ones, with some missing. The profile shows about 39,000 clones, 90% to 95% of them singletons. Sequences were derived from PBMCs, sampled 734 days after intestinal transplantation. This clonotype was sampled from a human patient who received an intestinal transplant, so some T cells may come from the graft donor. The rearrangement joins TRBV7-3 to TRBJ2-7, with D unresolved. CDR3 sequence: CADRTGSYEQYF. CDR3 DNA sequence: TGTGCCGACCGTACTGGGTCCTACGAGCAGTACTTC.